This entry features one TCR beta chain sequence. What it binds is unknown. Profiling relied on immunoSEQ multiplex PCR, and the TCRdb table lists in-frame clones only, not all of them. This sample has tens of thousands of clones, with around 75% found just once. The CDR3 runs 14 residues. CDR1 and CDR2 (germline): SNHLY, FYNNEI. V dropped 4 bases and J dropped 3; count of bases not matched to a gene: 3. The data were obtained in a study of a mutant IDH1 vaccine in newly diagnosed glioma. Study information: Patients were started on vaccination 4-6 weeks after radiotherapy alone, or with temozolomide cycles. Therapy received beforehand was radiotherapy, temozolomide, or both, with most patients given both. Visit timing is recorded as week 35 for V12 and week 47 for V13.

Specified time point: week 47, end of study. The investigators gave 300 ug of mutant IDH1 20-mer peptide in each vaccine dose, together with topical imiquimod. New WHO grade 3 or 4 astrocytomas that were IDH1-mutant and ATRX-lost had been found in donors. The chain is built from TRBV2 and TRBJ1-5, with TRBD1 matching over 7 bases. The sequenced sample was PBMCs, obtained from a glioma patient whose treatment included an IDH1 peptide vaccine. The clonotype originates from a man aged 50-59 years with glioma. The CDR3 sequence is CASSGRGPNQPQHF. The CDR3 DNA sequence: TGTGCCAGCAGTGGGAGGGGGCCCAATCAGCCCCAGCATTTT.